This T cell receptor (beta chain) is drawn from a study of regulatory T cells in long-lasting Graves disease. iRepertoire HTBI primers and Arm-PCR of CDR3 regions built TCR beta libraries. TCRdb re-derived calls from the multiplex PCR reads in MiXCR, one entry per CDR3 protein. The sample yields under 450,000 distinct CDR3 sequences, around 20% seen once. CDR3 size: 12 residues. Germline V gene data show CDR1 as MNHEY and CDR2 as SVGEGT. Trimming pared 5 bases from V and 9 bases from J, leaving 11 bases between. Time point given: persistent/refractory GD, antithyroid drugs over 5 years with positive TRAb. The authors made the TCR library using RNA they extracted from PBMCs.

This sample comprised peripheral blood mononuclear cells (PBMCs), obtained when the disease was refractory, from a patient treated with antithyroid drugs. This chain joins TRBV6-2 or TRBV6-3 and TRBJ2-1; D uncertain. The source is a female donor with Graves disease. In DNA form, the CDR3 reads TGTGCCAGCAGTGAAGTGGGAACTGAGCAGTTCTTC. It translates to CASSEVGTEQFF.